Below, one TCR beta chain is given with its context. The read terminates 3 residues ahead of where the CDR3 ends, so the germline J gene completes it. This sample is part of a study of T cell clonality in common variable immunodeficiency. Each donor provided about 5 to 8.5 ml of heparinized whole blood. This CDR3 contains 15 residues. From germline, CDR1 is MRHNA and CDR2 SNTAGT. V was pared by 4 bases and J by 5 bases, with 7 bases of the junction left unmatched. Some clones are missing from TCRdb's copy, which holds only in-frame ones; the method was immunoSEQ multiplex PCR. The sample presents 45,000 to 65,000 clones, none singletons.

Sequencing was performed on peripheral blood mononuclear cells. The source is a person aged 18 to 75 in good health. This rearrangement joins TRBV6-4 to TRBJ2-1, with TRBD2 matching over 8 bases. The sequenced CDR3 bases are TGTGCCAGCAGTGGGGAGCTAGCGGGCCACAATGAG. This codes for CASSGELAGHNE. The full CDR3 sequence reads CASSGELAGHNEQFF.